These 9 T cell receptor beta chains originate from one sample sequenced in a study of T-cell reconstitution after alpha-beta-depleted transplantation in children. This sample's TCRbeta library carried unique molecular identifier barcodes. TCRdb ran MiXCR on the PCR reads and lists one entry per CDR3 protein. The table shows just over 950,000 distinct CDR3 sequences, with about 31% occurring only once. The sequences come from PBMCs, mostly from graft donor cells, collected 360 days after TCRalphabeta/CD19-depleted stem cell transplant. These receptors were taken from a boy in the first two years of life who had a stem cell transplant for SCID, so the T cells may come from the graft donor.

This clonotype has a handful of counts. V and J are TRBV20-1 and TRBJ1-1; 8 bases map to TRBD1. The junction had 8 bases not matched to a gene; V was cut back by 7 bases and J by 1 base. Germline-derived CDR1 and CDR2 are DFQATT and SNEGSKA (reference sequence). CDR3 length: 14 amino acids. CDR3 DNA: TGCAGTGGAAGCGCGGGACAGGCGAACACTGAAGCTTTCTTT. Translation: CSGSAGQANTEAFF.

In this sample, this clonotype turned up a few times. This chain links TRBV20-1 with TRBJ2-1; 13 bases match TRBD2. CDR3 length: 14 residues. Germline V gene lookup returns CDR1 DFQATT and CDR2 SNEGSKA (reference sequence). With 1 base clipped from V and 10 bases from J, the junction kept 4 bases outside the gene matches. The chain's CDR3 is CSARGLAGGGEQFF. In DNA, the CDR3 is TGCAGTGCTAGAGGACTAGCGGGGGGAGGAGAGCAGTTCTTC.

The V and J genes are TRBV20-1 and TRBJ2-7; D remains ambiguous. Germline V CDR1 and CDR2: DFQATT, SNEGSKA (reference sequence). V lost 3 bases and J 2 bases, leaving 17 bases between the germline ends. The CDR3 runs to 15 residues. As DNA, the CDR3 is TGCAGTGCTAGGGTGTCTGGACGGCTAGCCTACGAGCAGTACTTC. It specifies CSARVSGRLAYEQYF.

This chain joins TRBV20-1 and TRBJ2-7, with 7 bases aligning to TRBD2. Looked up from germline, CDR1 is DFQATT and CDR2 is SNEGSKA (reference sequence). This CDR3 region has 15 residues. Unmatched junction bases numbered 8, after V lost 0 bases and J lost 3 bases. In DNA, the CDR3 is TGCAGTGCTAGAGATCTATATGGGACTATCTACGAGCAGTACTTC. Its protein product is CSARDLYGTIYEQYF.

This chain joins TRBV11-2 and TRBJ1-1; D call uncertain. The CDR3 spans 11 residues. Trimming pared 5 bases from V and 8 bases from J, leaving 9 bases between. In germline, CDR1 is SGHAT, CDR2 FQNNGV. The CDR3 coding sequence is TGTGCCAGCAGCGTGACGGTGGAAGCTTTCTTT. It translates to CASSVTVEAFF.

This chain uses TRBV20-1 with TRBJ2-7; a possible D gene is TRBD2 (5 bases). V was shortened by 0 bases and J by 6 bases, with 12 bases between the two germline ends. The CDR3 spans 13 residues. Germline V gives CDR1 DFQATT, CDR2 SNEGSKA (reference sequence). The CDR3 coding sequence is TGCAGTGCTAGAGATTCGATGGGGAGCGAGCAGTACTTC. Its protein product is CSARDSMGSEQYF.

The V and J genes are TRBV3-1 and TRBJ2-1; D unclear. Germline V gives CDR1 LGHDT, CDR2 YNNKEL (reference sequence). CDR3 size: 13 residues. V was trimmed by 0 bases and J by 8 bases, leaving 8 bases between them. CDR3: CASSQDSSDEQFF. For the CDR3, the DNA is TGTGCCAGCAGCCAAGATTCATCCGATGAGCAGTTCTTC.

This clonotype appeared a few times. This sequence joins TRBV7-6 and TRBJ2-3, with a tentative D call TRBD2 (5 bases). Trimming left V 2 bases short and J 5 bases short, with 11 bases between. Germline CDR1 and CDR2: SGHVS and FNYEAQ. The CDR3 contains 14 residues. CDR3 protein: CASSLRSGKDTQYF. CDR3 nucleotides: TGTGCCAGCAGCTTACGGTCGGGGAAAGATACGCAGTATTTT.

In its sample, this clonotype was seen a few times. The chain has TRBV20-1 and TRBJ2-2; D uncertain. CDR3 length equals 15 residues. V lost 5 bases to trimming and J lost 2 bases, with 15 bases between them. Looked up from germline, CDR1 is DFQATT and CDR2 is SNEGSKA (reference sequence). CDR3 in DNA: TGCAGTGCTTATCTGATTGCCGTAAACACCGGGGAGCTGTTTTTT. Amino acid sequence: CSAYLIAVNTGELFF.